These T cell receptor beta chains were read from a single sample in a study of cytomegalovirus exposure and HLA in healthy donors. Profiling relied on immunoSEQ multiplex PCR, and the TCRdb table lists in-frame clones only, not all of them. The table lists roughly 98,000 clones, under 85% of them singletons. The sample was PBMCs. Receptors were obtained from a female donor in good health and CMV-seropositive. CDR3s include the opening cysteine and the closing phenylalanine or tryptophan. Each record gives: D gene, J gene, V gene, clone size, CDR3 protein, CDR3 DNA. A D gene is named only where the DNA matches it firmly. Expanded clones are given a class, and other clones once, few, many or no size at all.

D: .; J: TRBJ1-2; V: TRBV6-5; size: .; CDR3: CASSYRLDSPYGYTF; DNA: TGTGCCAGCAGTTACCGCCTTGACAGCCCCTATGGCTACACCTTC
D: .; J: TRBJ1-3; V: TRBV10-2; size: .; CDR3: CASSDPGTTGSGNTIYF; DNA: TGCGCCAGCAGTGACCCCGGGACTACTGGCTCTGGAAACACCATATATTTT
D: TRBD1; J: TRBJ2-5; V: TRBV30; size: .; CDR3: CASGQGETQYF; DNA: TGTGCCTCAGGACAGGGGGAGACCCAGTACTTC
D: .; J: TRBJ2-7; V: TRBV5-4; size: .; CDR3: CASSVTNGYEQYF; DNA: TGTGCCAGCAGCGTGACTAACGGCTACGAGCAGTACTTC
D: TRBD2; J: TRBJ2-7; V: TRBV6-5; size: .; CDR3: CASRTAGAGEQYF; DNA: TGTGCCAGCAGAACCGCGGGAGCAGGCGAGCAGTACTTC
D: TRBD2; J: TRBJ2-1; V: TRBV14; size: .; CDR3: CASSSRLAGVNEQFF; DNA: TGTGCCAGCAGCTCGAGACTAGCGGGGGTGAATGAGCAGTTCTTC
D: .; J: TRBJ2-1; V: TRBV2; size: .; CDR3: CASSSRVGTAGFF; DNA: TGTGCCAGCAGTTCCCGGGTAGGCACAGCGGGGTTCTTC
D: .; J: TRBJ1-3; V: TRBV13; size: few; CDR3: CASSKSGLRNTIYF; DNA: TGTGCCAGCAGCAAGTCCGGTCTTAGAAACACCATATATTTT
D: TRBD2; J: TRBJ2-2; V: TRBV6-5; size: few; CDR3: CASSLRLASTGELFF; DNA: TGTGCCAGCAGTCTCCGACTAGCGTCAACCGGGGAGCTGTTTTTT
D: .; J: TRBJ2-1; V: TRBV7-6; size: .; CDR3: CASSLRLEVEQFF; DNA: TGTGCCAGCAGCTTACGTCTAGAGGTTGAGCAGTTCTTC
D: TRBD2; J: TRBJ2-5; V: TRBV5-4; size: .; CDR3: CASSFSGAAETQYF; DNA: TGTGCCAGCAGCTTTAGCGGGGCGGCGGAGACCCAGTACTTC
D: TRBD1; J: TRBJ1-6; V: TRBV5-4; size: once; CDR3: CASSPDREPLHF; DNA: TGTGCCAGCAGTCCAGACAGGGAACCCCTCCACTTT
D: TRBD2; J: TRBJ2-3; V: TRBV7-8; size: .; CDR3: CASTSGAGSTDTQYF; DNA: TGTGCCAGTACTAGCGGGGCGGGTAGCACAGATACGCAGTATTTT
D: TRBD1; J: TRBJ2-5; V: TRBV6-5; size: .; CDR3: CASSPGQMYQETQYF; DNA: TGTGCCAGCAGTCCGGGACAGATGTACCAAGAGACCCAGTACTTC
D: .; J: TRBJ2-7; V: TRBV7-8; size: .; CDR3: CASSRTTSSYEQYF; DNA: TGTGCCAGCAGTCGGACTACTAGCTCCTACGAGCAGTACTTC
D: TRBD1; J: TRBJ1-3; V: TRBV6-8; size: .; CDR3: CASNYHEDRESSGESGNTIYF; DNA: TGTGCCAGCAATTACCACGAGGACAGGGAATCGTCGGGGGAATCTGGAAACACCATATATTTT
D: TRBD1; J: TRBJ2-7; V: TRBV4-1; size: .; CDR3: CASSLNPDRVNLYEQYF; DNA: TGCGCCAGCAGCCTCAACCCGGACAGGGTCAATTTGTACGAGCAGTACTTC
D: .; J: TRBJ1-2; V: TRBV7-2; size: .; CDR3: CASSPSLANYGYTF; DNA: TGTGCCAGCAGCCCAAGTTTAGCTAACTATGGCTACACCTTC
D: .; J: TRBJ1-2; V: TRBV6-5; size: few; CDR3: CAIGGGSGYGYTF; DNA: TGTGCCATCGGGGGGGGGTCCGGCTATGGCTACACCTTC
D: TRBD1; J: TRBJ2-2; V: TRBV7-8; size: .; CDR3: CASSLAGTGIGELFF; DNA: TGTGCCAGCAGCTTAGCCGGGACAGGAATCGGGGAGCTGTTTTTT
D: TRBD1; J: TRBJ2-1; V: TRBV9; size: .; CDR3: CASSVRRDSTYNEQFF; DNA: TGTGCCAGCAGCGTAAGAAGGGACAGCACCTACAATGAGCAGTTCTTC
D: .; J: TRBJ2-2; V: TRBV30; size: .; CDR3: CAWSVQELTPFTGELFF; DNA: TGTGCCTGGAGTGTACAGGAGTTAACCCCTTTCACCGGGGAGCTGTTTTTT
D: .; J: TRBJ2-5; V: TRBV30; size: .; CDR3: CAWSRLTGFGETQYF; DNA: TGTGCCTGGTCGAGACTTACAGGGTTTGGGGAGACCCAGTACTTC
D: TRBD1; J: TRBJ1-4; V: TRBV5-4; size: .; CDR3: CASSWDRGDEEKLFF; DNA: TGTGCCAGCAGCTGGGACAGGGGTGATGAAGAAAAACTGTTTTTT
D: TRBD1; J: TRBJ1-2; V: TRBV28; size: few; CDR3: CASSITGTGYGYTF; DNA: TGTGCCAGCAGTATCACCGGGACAGGGTATGGCTACACCTTC
D: .; J: TRBJ1-6; V: TRBV10-3; size: .; CDR3: CAINQGSENNSPLHF; DNA: TGTGCCATAAATCAGGGTTCGGAAAATAATTCACCCCTCCACTTT
D: TRBD1; J: TRBJ2-3; V: TRBV28; size: .; CDR3: CASSTQGAATDTQYF; DNA: TGTGCCAGCAGTACCCAGGGGGCAGCCACAGATACGCAGTATTTT
D: TRBD1; J: TRBJ1-1; V: TRBV6-1; size: .; CDR3: CASSPRQGGAFF; DNA: TGTGCCAGCAGTCCCAGACAGGGAGGAGCTTTCTTT
D: .; J: TRBJ1-4; V: TRBV7-2; size: once; CDR3: CASSRGINEKLFF; DNA: TGTGCCAGCTCCCGAGGGATCAATGAAAAACTGTTTTTT
D: .; J: TRBJ2-3; V: TRBV30; size: .; CDR3: CAWNPGTDTQYF; DNA: TGTGCCTGGAACCCAGGGACAGATACGCAGTATTTT
D: .; J: TRBJ2-1; V: TRBV29-1; size: .; CDR3: CSVVGRSSYNEQFF; DNA: TGCAGCGTTGTAGGCCGGAGCTCCTACAATGAGCAGTTCTTC
D: .; J: TRBJ1-1; V: TRBV15; size: .; CDR3: CATSRDRGRGRDTEAFF; DNA: TGTGCCACCAGCAGAGACCGGGGGAGGGGACGGGACACTGAAGCTTTCTTT
D: .; J: TRBJ1-5; V: TRBV7-2; size: .; CDR3: CASSAVGGAGQPQHF; DNA: TGTGCCAGCAGCGCCGTCGGGGGGGCCGGTCAGCCCCAGCATTTT
D: .; J: TRBJ1-6; V: TRBV30; size: .; CDR3: CAWSEYSSPLHF; DNA: TGTGCCTGGAGTGAGTACAGCTCACCCCTCCACTTT
D: TRBD1; J: TRBJ1-5; V: TRBV29-1; size: .; CDR3: CSVMTGDFGPQHF; DNA: TGCAGCGTAATGACAGGGGATTTTGGTCCCCAGCATTTT
D: TRBD2; J: TRBJ2-7; V: TRBV4-2; size: .; CDR3: CASSQGPARRGVYEQYF; DNA: TGTGCCAGCAGCCAAGGGCCCGCAAGGCGGGGGGTCTACGAGCAGTACTTC
D: TRBD2; J: TRBJ2-1; V: TRBV28; size: .; CDR3: CASSPGTSGYNEQFF; DNA: TGTGCCAGCAGTCCAGGGACTAGCGGGTACAATGAGCAGTTCTTC
D: TRBD1; J: TRBJ1-2; V: TRBV25-1; size: once; CDR3: CASTPAGTGYSNYGYTF; DNA: TGTGCCAGCACCCCCGCTGGGACAGGGTATTCGAACTATGGCTACACCTTC
D: .; J: TRBJ2-7; V: TRBV14; size: .; CDR3: CASSQDSYFNREQYF; DNA: TGTGCCAGCAGCCAAGATTCCTACTTCAACAGGGAGCAGTACTTC
D: TRBD1; J: TRBJ1-1; V: TRBV15; size: .; CDR3: CATSGTDRAGTEAFF; DNA: TGTGCCACCAGCGGTACTGACAGGGCTGGCACTGAAGCTTTCTTT
D: TRBD1; J: TRBJ1-1; V: TRBV30; size: .; CDR3: CACDRGRVMNTEAFF; DNA: TGTGCCTGCGACAGGGGGCGTGTGATGAACACTGAAGCTTTCTTT
D: TRBD2; J: TRBJ2-5; V: TRBV19; size: .; CDR3: CASRIAGGETQYF; DNA: TGTGCCAGTAGGATAGCGGGAGGGGAGACCCAGTACTTC
D: TRBD1; J: TRBJ2-7; V: TRBV5-6; size: .; CDR3: CASSSGQATRDEQYF; DNA: TGTGCCAGCAGCTCCGGACAGGCGACCCGGGACGAGCAGTACTTC
D: .; J: TRBJ1-1; V: TRBV29-1; size: .; CDR3: CSAIRGRSNTEAFF; DNA: TGCAGCGCTATCAGGGGAAGGTCGAACACTGAAGCTTTCTTT
D: .; J: TRBJ2-1; V: TRBV11-2; size: .; CDR3: CASSLMPTAGDEQFF; DNA: TGTGCCAGCAGCTTAATGCCTACCGCAGGGGATGAGCAGTTCTTC
D: .; J: TRBJ1-5; V: TRBV7-9; size: .; CDR3: CASSSGTGSGQPQHF; DNA: TGTGCCAGCAGCAGCGGTACAGGGTCGGGTCAGCCCCAGCATTTT
D: TRBD1; J: TRBJ1-4; V: TRBV15; size: .; CDR3: CATNQGQPNEKLFF; DNA: TGTGCCACCAATCAGGGACAGCCCAATGAAAAACTGTTTTTT